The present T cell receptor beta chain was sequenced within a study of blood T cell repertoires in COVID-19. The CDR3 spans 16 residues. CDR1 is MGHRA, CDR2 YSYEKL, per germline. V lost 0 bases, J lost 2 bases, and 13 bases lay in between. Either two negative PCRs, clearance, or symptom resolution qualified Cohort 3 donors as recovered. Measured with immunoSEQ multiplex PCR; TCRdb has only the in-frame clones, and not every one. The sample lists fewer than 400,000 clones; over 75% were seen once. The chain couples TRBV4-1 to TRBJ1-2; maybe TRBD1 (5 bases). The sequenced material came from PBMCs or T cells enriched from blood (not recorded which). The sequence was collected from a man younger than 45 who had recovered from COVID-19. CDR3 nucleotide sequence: TGCGCCAGCAGCCAAGAGAGAAGACAGAGAAACTATGGCTACACCTTC. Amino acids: CASSQERRQRNYGYTF.